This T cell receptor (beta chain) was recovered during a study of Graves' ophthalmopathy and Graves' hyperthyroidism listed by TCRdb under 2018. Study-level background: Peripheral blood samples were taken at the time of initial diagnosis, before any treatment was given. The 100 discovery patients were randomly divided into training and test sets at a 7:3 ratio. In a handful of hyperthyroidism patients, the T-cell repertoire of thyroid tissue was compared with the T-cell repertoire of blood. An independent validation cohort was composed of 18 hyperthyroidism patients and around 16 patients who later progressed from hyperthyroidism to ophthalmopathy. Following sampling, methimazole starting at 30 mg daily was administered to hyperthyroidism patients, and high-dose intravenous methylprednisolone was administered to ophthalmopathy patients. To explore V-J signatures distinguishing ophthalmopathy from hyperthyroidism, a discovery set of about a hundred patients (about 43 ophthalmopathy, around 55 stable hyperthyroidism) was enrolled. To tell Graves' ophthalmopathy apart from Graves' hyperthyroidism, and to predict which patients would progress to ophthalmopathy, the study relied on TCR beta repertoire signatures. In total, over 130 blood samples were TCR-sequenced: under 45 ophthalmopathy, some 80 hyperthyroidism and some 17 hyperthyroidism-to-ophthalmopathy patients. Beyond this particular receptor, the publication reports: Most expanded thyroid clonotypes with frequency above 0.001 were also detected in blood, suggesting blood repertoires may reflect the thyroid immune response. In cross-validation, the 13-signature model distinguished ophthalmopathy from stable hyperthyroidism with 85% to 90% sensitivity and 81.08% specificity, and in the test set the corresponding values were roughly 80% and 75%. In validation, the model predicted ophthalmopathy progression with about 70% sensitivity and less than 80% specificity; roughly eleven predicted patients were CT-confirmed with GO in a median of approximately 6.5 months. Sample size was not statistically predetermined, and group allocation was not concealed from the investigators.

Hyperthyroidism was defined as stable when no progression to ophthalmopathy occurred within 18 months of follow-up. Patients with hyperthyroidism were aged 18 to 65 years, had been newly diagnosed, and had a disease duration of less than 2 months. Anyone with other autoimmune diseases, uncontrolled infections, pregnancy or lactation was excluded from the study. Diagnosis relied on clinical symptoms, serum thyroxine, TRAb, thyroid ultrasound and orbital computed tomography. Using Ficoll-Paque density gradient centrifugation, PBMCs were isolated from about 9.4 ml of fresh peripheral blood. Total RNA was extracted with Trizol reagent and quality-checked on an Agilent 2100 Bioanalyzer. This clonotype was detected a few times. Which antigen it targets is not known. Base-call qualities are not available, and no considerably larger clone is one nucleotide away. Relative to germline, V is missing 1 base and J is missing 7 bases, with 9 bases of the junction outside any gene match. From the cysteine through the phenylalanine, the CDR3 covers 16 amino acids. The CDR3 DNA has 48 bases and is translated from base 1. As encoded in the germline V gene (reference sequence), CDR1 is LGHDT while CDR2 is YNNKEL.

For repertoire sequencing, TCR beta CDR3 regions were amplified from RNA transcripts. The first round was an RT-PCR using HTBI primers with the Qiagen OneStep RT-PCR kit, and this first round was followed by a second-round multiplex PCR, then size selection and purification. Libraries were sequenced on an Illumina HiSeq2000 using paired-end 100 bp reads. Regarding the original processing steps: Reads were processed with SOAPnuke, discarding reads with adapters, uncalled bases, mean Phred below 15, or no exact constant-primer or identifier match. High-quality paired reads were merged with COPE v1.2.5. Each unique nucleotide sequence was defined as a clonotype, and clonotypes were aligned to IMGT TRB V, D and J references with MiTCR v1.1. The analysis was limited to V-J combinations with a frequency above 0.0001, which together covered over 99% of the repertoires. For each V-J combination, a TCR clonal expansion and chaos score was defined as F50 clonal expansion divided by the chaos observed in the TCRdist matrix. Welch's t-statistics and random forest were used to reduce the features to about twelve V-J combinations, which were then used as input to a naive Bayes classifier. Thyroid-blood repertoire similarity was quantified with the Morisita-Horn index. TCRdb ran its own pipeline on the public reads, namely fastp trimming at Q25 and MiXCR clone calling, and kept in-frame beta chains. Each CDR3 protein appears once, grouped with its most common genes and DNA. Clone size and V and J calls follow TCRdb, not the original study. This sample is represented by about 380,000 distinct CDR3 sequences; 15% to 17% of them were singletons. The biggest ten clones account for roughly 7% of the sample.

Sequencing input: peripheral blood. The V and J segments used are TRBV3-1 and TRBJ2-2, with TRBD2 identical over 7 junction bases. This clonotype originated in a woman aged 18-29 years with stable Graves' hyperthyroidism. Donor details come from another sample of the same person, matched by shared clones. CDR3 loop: CASSQVLRGTSGELFF. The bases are TGTGCCAGCAGCCAAGTCCTGCGGGGGACGAGCGGGGAGCTGTTTTTT.